A selection of T cell receptor beta chains follows, all from one sample in a study of shared clonotypes between healthy human individuals. The data were produced by immunoSEQ multiplex PCR, yet TCRdb's version contains in-frame clones alone and is incomplete. The sample has some 240,000 clones; 65% are singletons. Sequencing input: memory CD4+ T cells sorted from blood. These receptors were collected from a man in his thirties or forties in good health. CDR3s leave out the opening cysteine and the closing phenylalanine or tryptophan. A D gene is named only where the DNA matches it firmly.

d_call v_call cdr3_aa
. TRBV28 ATRGSNQPQH
. TRBV6-1 ASRGRGSTGELF
. TRBV5-1 ASSLSGVGEKLF
. TRBV2 ASSGDTTYEQY
. TRBV14 ASSQGSTYEQY
. TRBV20-1 SVDGGDEQF
TRBD1 TRBV5-1 ASRLGAGGDSGSEAF
TRBD2 TRBV7-3 ASSLSGRGGDTQY
TRBD2 TRBV5-1 ASSFAGVSTGELF
TRBD2 TRBV4-1 ASSQEASGYNEQF
TRBD2 TRBV5-1 ASSGRASGSYEQY
. TRBV2 ASSSSNYGYT
. TRBV5-1 ASRDSSGANVLT
. TRBV19 ASSEKLVSSYEQY
. TRBV9 ASSVVQGRFSGANVLT
TRBD1 TRBV5-1 ASSSGQGGNQPQH
. TRBV6-6 ASRYGHTNEKLF
. TRBV7-9 ASSPEELPGYT
. TRBV7-9 ASSLRENEQY
TRBD1 TRBV7-9 ASSSIGTGGSWSNQPQH
. TRBV6-1 ASSEHQGTLRGYT
TRBD1 TRBV19 ASSSDRSSYNEQF
. TRBV15 ATSRDNEGRGGYT
TRBD2 TRBV18 ASSFSSGGADTQY
. TRBV28 ASSWVNSGNTIY
. TRBV7-2 ASSLTTGVAVQY
. TRBV28 ASSLWVRQSSSGANVLT
TRBD1 TRBV14 ASSHGQGPAEQY
TRBD2 TRBV4-3 ASSQGTSGNTGELF
TRBD2 TRBV10-3 AIGSGLAGNNEQF
. TRBV5-5 ASSPASSNQPQH
. TRBV11-2 ASTATGSGANVLT
TRBD2 TRBV27 ASSTGTSGRPLQY
TRBD1 TRBV6-6 ASNKDRDYYNEQF
. TRBV6-5 ASSYGISYEQY
. TRBV19 ASSIGYRQPQH